Listed below are T cell receptor beta chains from one sample, sequenced in a study of blood T cell repertoires in COVID-19. Generated by immunoSEQ multiplex PCR, the TCRdb table keeps only in-frame clones and is missing some. The sample has some 130,000 clones; about 80% are singletons. Sample: peripheral blood. All receptors come from a human donor in a cohort sampled during active COVID-19. Both conserved end residues are part of each CDR3. The D gene is left open where the match is weak. Clone size, where shown, is once, few, many, or a class for clones that have expanded.

>TRBD2|TRBV2|TRBJ2-3|.
TGTGCCAGCAGCCGGACTAGCGGGGGGTTCGGATCTAGCACAGATACGCAGTATTTT
CASSRTSGGFGSSTDTQYF
>TRBD2|TRBV6-5|TRBJ2-3|.
TGTGCCAGCAGTCGACTAGCGGGGGGCCCAGATACGCAGTATTTT
CASSRLAGGPDTQYF
>TRBD1|TRBV5-8|TRBJ1-4|.
TGTGCCAGCAGCCCGGGGACAGTAAGTCTTCAAGCGCTGTTTTTT
CASSPGTVSLQALFF
>TRBD1|TRBV19|TRBJ1-6|.
TGTGCCAGTAGTGGCAGGGACAGGAACGCGTACAATTCACCCCTCCACTTT
CASSGRDRNAYNSPLHF
>.|TRBV6-5|TRBJ1-1|.
TGTGCCAGCATCACCTATAACACTGAAGCTTTCTTT
CASITYNTEAFF
>TRBD2|TRBV9|TRBJ2-1|.
TGTGCCAGCAGCGGTGCTTCCAGCGGGAGCTCCTACAATGAGCAGTTCTTC
CASSGASSGSSYNEQFF
>.|TRBV7-9|TRBJ1-1|.
TGTGCCAGCATCCGACCGGGGAACACTGAAGCTTTCTTT
CASIRPGNTEAFF
>TRBD1|TRBV2|TRBJ1-5|.
TGTGCCAGCAGATGGACAGGGGCGGATCAGCCCCAGCATTTT
CASRWTGADQPQHF
>.|TRBV12-3/TRBV12-4|TRBJ1-5|once
TGTGCCAGCACGCCTAGCAGCAATCAGCCCCAGCATTTT
CASTPSSNQPQHF
>TRBD1|TRBV25-1|TRBJ1-3|.
TGTGCCAGTCGGGACAGGACTGCTGGAAACACCATATATTTT
CASRDRTAGNTIYF
>.|TRBV3-1/TRBV3-2|TRBJ1-5|many
TGTGCCAGCAGCCAAGGGCCTACGCGAGGCCAGCCCCAGCATTTT
CASSQGPTRGQPQHF
>TRBD1|TRBV19|TRBJ1-1|.
TGTGCCAGTAGTGGGGACAGGTTAAGCGCCAGCACTGAAGCTTTCTTT
CASSGDRLSASTEAFF
>TRBD1|TRBV29-1|TRBJ2-2|.
TGCAGCGGGAAGACAGGGCGGGCCGGGGAGCTGTTTTTT
CSGKTGRAGELFF
>.|TRBV4-2|TRBJ2-7|medium-sized
TGTGCCAGCAGCCCCCAGGCGTCCGCGGGTCAATCCTACGAGCAGTACTTC
CASSPQASAGQSYEQYF
>TRBD1|TRBV7-2|TRBJ1-2|.
TGTGCCAGCAGCCGGGGACAGCTCTATGGCTACACCTTC
CASSRGQLYGYTF
>TRBD2|TRBV9|TRBJ2-1|.
TGTGCCAGCAGCGTAGCTGCGGGAACTAGCGGGAGATTGGATGAGCAGTTCTTC
CASSVAAGTSGRLDEQFF
>TRBD1|TRBV5-4|TRBJ1-5|.
TGTGCCAGCAGCTTTACAGGGGACAATCAGCCCCAGCATTTT
CASSFTGDNQPQHF
>.|TRBV3-1/TRBV3-2|TRBJ1-3|.
TGTGCCAGCAGCCCTCAGGCCTATGGAAACACCATATATTTT
CASSPQAYGNTIYF
>TRBD1|TRBV9|TRBJ2-1|once
TGTGCCAGCAGCGAACGGGACAGGGGCTGGTACAATGAGCAGTTCTTC
CASSERDRGWYNEQFF
>TRBD1|TRBV6-5|TRBJ1-6|.
TGTGCCAGCAGGAGGACAGGGGTGGATTCACCCCTCCACTTT
CASRRTGVDSPLHF
>.|TRBV29-1|TRBJ2-5|.
TGCAGCGGAACTAGCACGGAGACCCAGTACTTC
CSGTSTETQYF
>TRBD1|TRBV29-1|TRBJ1-5|.
TGCAGCGTCGGGGACAGGGAGGATCAGCCCCAGCATTTT
CSVGDREDQPQHF
>.|TRBV27|TRBJ1-2|.
TGTGCCAGCAGACGCTGGCAGGGAACGGGTGGCTACACCTTC
CASRRWQGTGGYTF
>.|TRBV2|TRBJ2-3|.
TGTGCCAGCAGTCATTGGCAGGCCCCCCAAGATACGCAGTATTTT
CASSHWQAPQDTQYF
>.|TRBV24-1|TRBJ1-2|.
TGTGCCACCAGTGACCCTTGGAGTGGCTACACCTTC
CATSDPWSGYTF
>TRBD1|TRBV5-5|TRBJ1-2|once
TGTGCCAGCGGTCTGTTGACAGGGCAAGGCTACACCTTC
CASGLLTGQGYTF
>.|TRBV5-1|TRBJ1-1|.
TGCGCCAGCAGCTACGGGGTGAACACTGAAGCTTTCTTT
CASSYGVNTEAFF
>TRBD2|TRBV5-4|TRBJ2-1|.
TGTGCCAGCAGCTTGGCTACTAGCGGGACTCTCAATGAGCAGTTCTTC
CASSLATSGTLNEQFF
>.|TRBV4-1|TRBJ1-2|few
TGCGCCAGCAGCCAAGAACCTGGGGCGGACAACTATGGCTACACCTTC
CASSQEPGADNYGYTF
>TRBD1|TRBV5-5|TRBJ1-2|.
TGTGCCAGCAGCTTGGGGACAGGTGAAGGCTACACCTTC
CASSLGTGEGYTF
>.|TRBV11-1|TRBJ2-3|.
TGTGCCAGCAGCTTAGCGTCGGCAGATACGCAGTATTTT
CASSLASADTQYF
>.|TRBV6-5|TRBJ2-1|.
TGTGCCAGCAGCCTAGGACAGAGCTCCTACAATGAGCAGTTCTTC
CASSLGQSSYNEQFF
>TRBD1|TRBV3-1/TRBV3-2|TRBJ1-1|.
TGTGCCAGCAGCCTGACAGGGGACGGAACTGAAGCTTTCTTT
CASSLTGDGTEAFF
>.|TRBV7-6|TRBJ2-7|.
TGTGCCAGCAGCTTAGCGCCTTTAACAGGGAGAAACCCCTACGAGCAGTACTTC
CASSLAPLTGRNPYEQYF
>TRBD2|TRBV5-8|TRBJ2-1|once
TGTGCCAGCAGCGCAGGCGGACTAGCGGGAGTGGATGAGCAGTTCTTC
CASSAGGLAGVDEQFF
>.|TRBV6-5|TRBJ1-2|.
TGTGCCAGCAGTCTTATCGACAATTCGGGAGGCTACACCTTC
CASSLIDNSGGYTF
>TRBD1|TRBV11-2|TRBJ2-5|once
TGTGCCAGCAGCTCAATTCTTGGGACAGGGGTTCAAGAGACCCAGTACTTC
CASSSILGTGVQETQYF